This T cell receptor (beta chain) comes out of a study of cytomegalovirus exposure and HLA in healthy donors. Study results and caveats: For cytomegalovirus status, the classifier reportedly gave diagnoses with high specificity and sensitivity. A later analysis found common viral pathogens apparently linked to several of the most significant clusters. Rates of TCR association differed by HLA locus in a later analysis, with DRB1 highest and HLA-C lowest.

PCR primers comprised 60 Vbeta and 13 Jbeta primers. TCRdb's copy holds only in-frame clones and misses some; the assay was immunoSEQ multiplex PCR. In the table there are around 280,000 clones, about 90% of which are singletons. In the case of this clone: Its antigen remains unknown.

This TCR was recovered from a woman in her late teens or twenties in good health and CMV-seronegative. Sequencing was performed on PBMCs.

CDR3 residues: CASRLAGTTDTQYF. The CDR3 bases are TGCGCCAGCCGGCTAGCGGGGACCACAGATACGCAGTATTTT. V gene TRBV4-1 combines with J gene TRBJ2-3, with 9 bases aligning to TRBD2. V was pared by 8 bases and J by 2 bases, with 5 bases of the junction left unmatched. The CDR3 runs 14 residues. In germline, CDR1 is MGHRA, CDR2 YSYEKL.